One sample yielded the 17 T cell receptor beta chains listed below, sequenced in a study of shared clonotypes between healthy human individuals. Profiling relied on immunoSEQ multiplex PCR, and the TCRdb table lists in-frame clones only, not all of them. The sample gives 2.3 million or so clones, roughly 93% of which show up once; 0.39% is in the top ten. Sequences were obtained from naive CD4+ T cells from PBMCs. The subset: CD45RA+ positively selected. These TCRs come from a man younger than 35 in good health. Some clones in this sample may be carry-over from other donors' samples.

V gene TRBV4-1 combines with J gene TRBJ2-5, with 9 bases identical to TRBD2. From germline, CDR1 is MGHRA and CDR2 YSYEKL. This CDR3 is built from 15 residues. Trimming cost V 4 bases and J 5 bases; bases outside gene matches: 8. The chain's CDR3 is CASSLLLAGDETQYF. The CDR3 nucleotides read TGCGCCAGCAGCCTGCTGTTAGCGGGAGATGAGACCCAGTACTTC.

V usage is TRBV7-9 and J usage is TRBJ1-2; D is ambiguous. Germline V gene lookup returns CDR1 SEHNR and CDR2 FQNEAQ (reference sequence). The CDR3 length is 14 residues. With 7 bases removed from V and 1 base from J, the gap between germline ends came to 13 bases. The CDR3 nucleotides are TGTGCCAGCACCCTAGAGGAAGTTAACTATGGCTACACCTTC. Residues: CASTLEEVNYGYTF. The complete variable domain, with remaining parts taken from reference TRBV7-9 and TRBJ1-2, reads DTGVSQNPRHKITKRGQNVTFRCDPISEHNRLYWYRQTLGQGPEFLTYFQNEAQLEKSRLLSDRFSAERPKGSFSTLEIQRTEQGDSAMYLCASTLEEVNYGYTFGSGTRLTVV.

The chain combines TRBV15 with TRBJ1-5; D is unresolved. The germline V and J ends were trimmed by 1 base and 4 bases, with 8 bases remaining between them. CDR3 length: 14 amino acids. CDR1 and CDR2 (germline): LNHNV, YYDKDF (reference sequence). The CDR3 loop is CATSRVIGNQPQHF. For the CDR3, the DNA is TGTGCCACCAGCAGAGTGATAGGGAATCAGCCCCAGCATTTT.

The chain combines TRBV5-5 with TRBJ2-7; the match to TRBD1 covers 7 bases. Germline values: CDR1 SGHKS, CDR2 YYEKEE (reference sequence). This CDR3 is 15 amino acids long. The J segment lost 4 bases and the V segment lost 0 bases, leaving 7 bases of the junction unmatched. Written as DNA, the CDR3 is TGTGCCAGCAGCTTGGCACAGGGGTCCCCTTACGAGCAGTACTTC. Translating gives CASSLAQGSPYEQYF.

The chain is built from TRBV18 and TRBJ1-1; D is unresolved. Trimming removed 5 bases from V and 1 base from J, with 11 bases in between. There are 14 residues in the CDR3. The germline gives CDR1 KGHSH, CDR2 LQKENI. CDR3 in amino acids: CASSSAGPNTEAFF. The CDR3 DNA follows: TGTGCCAGCTCATCCGCGGGTCCGAACACTGAAGCTTTCTTT.

The chain employs TRBV19 and TRBJ2-5; a possible D gene is TRBD1 (6 bases). The CDR3 covers 12 residues. The germline CDR1 and CDR2 sequences are LNHDA and SQIVND (reference sequence). Deletions cut 9 bases from V and 5 bases from J, with 13 bases between. CDR3 region: CARHRDGETQYF. Here the CDR3 DNA reads TGTGCCAGACACAGGGATGGGGAGACCCAGTACTTC.

The chain carries TRBV18 and TRBJ1-1; D perhaps matches TRBD1 (6 bases). The ends were cut back, 5 bases at V and 0 bases at J, with 16 bases in the middle. Germline CDR1 reads KGHSH; CDR2 reads LQKENI. The CDR3 totals 16 residues. CDR3 in DNA: TGTGCCAGCTCAGCCTCAAGGGACACTATGAACACTGAAGCTTTCTTT. Translating gives CASSASRDTMNTEAFF. Based on the CDR3 plus reference TRBV18 and TRBJ1-1, the full variable domain is NAGVMQNPRHLVRRRGQEARLRCSPMKGHSHVYWYRQLPEEGLKFMVYLQKENIIDESGMPKERFSAEFPKEGPSILRIQQVVRGDSAAYFCASSASRDTMNTEAFFGQGTRLTVV.

V is TRBV5-6 and J is TRBJ1-2; maybe TRBD1 (5 bases). The CDR3 is 13 amino acids. Deletions cut 2 bases from V and 2 bases from J, with 7 bases between. CDR1 is SGHDT and CDR2 is YYEEEE in the germline V gene. The DNA of the CDR3 is TGTGCCAGCAGCTTAGGGACGAACTATGGCTACACCTTC. Amino acids: CASSLGTNYGYTF.

Remarks on this clone: Within the sample, other DNA sequences also encode this same CDR3. In DNA form, the CDR3 reads TGTGCCAGCAGTTTATTAGGCAGAATGAACACTGAAGCTTTCTTT. Amino acid sequence: CASSLLGRMNTEAFF. The rearrangement uses TRBV28 and TRBJ1-1; no definite D call. In germline, CDR1 is MDHEN, CDR2 SYDVKM. The V gene lost 1 base and the J gene lost 0 bases, with 9 bases spanning the gap. This CDR3 contains 15 residues.

Notes on this clone: This CDR3 is also generated by other DNA sequences in the sample. The V gene is TRBV6-5, the J gene TRBJ2-2; no clear D. Germline V gene sequence: CDR1 MNHEY, CDR2 SVGAGI. Trimming removed 0 bases from V and 1 base from J, with 6 bases in between. This CDR3 has 15 amino acids. The CDR3 loop is CASSYSSLNTGELFF. The CDR3 DNA is TGTGCCAGCAGTTACTCGAGTCTGAACACCGGGGAGCTGTTTTTT.

V is TRBV5-1 and J is TRBJ2-2, with 9 positions matching TRBD1. Trimming at V came to 9 bases and at J to 3 bases, leaving 12 bases not matched to a gene. This CDR3 has 16 residues. CDR1 is SGHRS, CDR2 YFSETQ, per germline. CDR3 in DNA: TGCGCCACCACGTCCCGGGACAGGGTGGACACCGGGGAGCTGTTTTTT. It codes for CATTSRDRVDTGELFF.

The chain couples TRBV5-5 to TRBJ1-3; 9 bases line up with TRBD1. Per the germline V gene, CDR1 is SGHKS and CDR2 is YYEKEE (reference sequence). The trim removed 3 bases at V and 8 bases at J, leaving 6 bases unmatched. There are 14 residues in the CDR3. The CDR3 bases are TGTGCCAGCAGCTCGGGGACAGGGAGCTACACCATATATTTT. It specifies CASSSGTGSYTIYF. The entire variable domain, with the rest obtained from reference TRBV5-5 and TRBJ1-3, is as follows: DAGVTQSPTHLIKTRGQQVTLRCSPISGHKSVSWYQQVLGQGPQFIFQYYEKEERGRGNFPDRFSARQFPNYSSELNVNALLLGDSALYLCASSSGTGSYTIYFGEGSWLTVV.

As regards this clone: The sample holds other DNA sequences that translate to the same CDR3. The gene calls are TRBV5-1 and TRBJ1-5, with 7 bases identical to TRBD1. Germline V gene sequence: CDR1 SGHRS, CDR2 YFSETQ. V trimming: 4 bases; J trimming: 5 bases; junction bases outside the gene matches: 6. The CDR3 is made up of 14 amino acids. Here the CDR3 DNA reads TGCGCCAGCAGCCTTGGACAGGACCATCAGCCCCAGCATTTT. Its translation: CASSLGQDHQPQHF.

This chain uses TRBV7-8 with TRBJ2-5, with 10 bases lining up with TRBD1. The V segment lost 5 bases and the J segment 1 base; nucleotides outside the gene matches: 7. The V gene's germline CDR1 is SGHVS and CDR2 FQNEAQ. This CDR3 is 16 amino acids long. This CDR3 reads CASSRDRGPLQETQYF. The CDR3 DNA reads as TGTGCCAGCAGCCGGGACAGGGGACCACTCCAAGAGACCCAGTACTTC.

J is TRBJ1-5 and V is TRBV5-8; 8 nucleotides match TRBD1. With 2 bases clipped from V and 6 bases from J, the junction kept 7 bases outside the gene matches. Looked up from germline, CDR1 is SGHTS and CDR2 is YDEGEE. CDR3 length equals 15 residues. The CDR3 region has the DNA TGTGCCAGCAGCTTACTGGCAGGGGGCCGTCAGCCCCAGCATTTT. Translating gives CASSLLAGGRQPQHF.

This clone was recorded once. J is TRBJ2-4 and V is TRBV4-1; D remains unclear. The V end lost 2 bases, the J end lost 1 base, and 9 bases lay between the germline ends. This CDR3 is built from 15 residues. Germline CDR1 is MGHRA and CDR2 is YSYEKL. The CDR3 region has the DNA TGCGCCAGCAGCCAACTAGGAATGGCCAAAAACATTCAGTACTTC. Encoded protein: CASSQLGMAKNIQYF.

The genes are TRBV28 and TRBJ1-2; D is ambiguous. V was cut by 5 bases and J by 6 bases, with 19 bases left in between. The CDR3 consists of 15 residues. Looked up from germline, CDR1 is MDHEN and CDR2 is SYDVKM. In DNA, the CDR3 is TGTGCCAGCAGTCTCCACACGAGAGTAATGGATGGCTACACCTTC. This codes for CASSLHTRVMDGYTF.